This TCR beta chain was captured in a study of blood T cell repertoires in COVID-19. Study-level background: Sites across the United States, Italy and Spain contributed samples from acute and convalescent COVID-19. Nucleic acid was either cDNA or gDNA, and it came from T cells, B-cell-depleted T cells, or PBMCs.

Source study methods: Amplification with reference gene primers provided the estimates of nucleated cell counts. Measured with immunoSEQ multiplex PCR; TCRdb has only the in-frame clones, and not every one. The D gene and trimming were derived from the DNA, and the V and J assignments and clone size from that table. The repertoire has about 210,000 clones, 65% to 90% of them found once; the top ten carry 2% to 2.5%. V lost 5 bases, J lost 7 bases, and 9 bases lay in between. The CDR3 is 12 residues long. The germline CDR1 and CDR2 sequences are LNHDA and SQIVND (reference sequence). Sequencing was performed on peripheral blood. The clonotype originates from a man in his forties who had recovered from COVID-19. The chain combines TRBV19 with TRBJ2-1; D may be TRBD1 (5 bases). In nucleotides, the CDR3 is TGTGCCAGTAGTCCCAGGGTGAATGAGCAGTTCTTC. Encoded protein: CASSPRVNEQFF.